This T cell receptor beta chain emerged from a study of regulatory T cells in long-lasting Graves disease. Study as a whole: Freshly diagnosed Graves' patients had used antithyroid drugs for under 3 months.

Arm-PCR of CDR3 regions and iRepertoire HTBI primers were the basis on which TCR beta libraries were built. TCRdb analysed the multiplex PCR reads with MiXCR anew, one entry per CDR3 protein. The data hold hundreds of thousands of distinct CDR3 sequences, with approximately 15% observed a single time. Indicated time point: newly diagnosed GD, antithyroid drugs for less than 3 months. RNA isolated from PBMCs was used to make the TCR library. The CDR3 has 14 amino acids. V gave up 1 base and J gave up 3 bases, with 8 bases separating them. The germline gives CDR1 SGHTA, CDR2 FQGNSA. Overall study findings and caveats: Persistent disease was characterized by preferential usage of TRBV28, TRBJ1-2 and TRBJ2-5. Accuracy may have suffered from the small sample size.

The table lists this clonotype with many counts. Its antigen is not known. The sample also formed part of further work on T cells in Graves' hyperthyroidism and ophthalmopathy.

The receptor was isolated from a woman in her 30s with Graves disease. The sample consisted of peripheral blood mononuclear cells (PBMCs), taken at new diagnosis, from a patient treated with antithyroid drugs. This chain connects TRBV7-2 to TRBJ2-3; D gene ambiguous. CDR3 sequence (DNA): TGTGCCAGCAGCTTAGGACTTCGGACAGATACGCAGTATTTT. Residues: CASSLGLRTDTQYF.